This T cell receptor beta chain appears in the sequencing data of a study of T cell responses to AZD1222 COVID-19 vaccine. Points from the study as a whole: White British ancestry dominated among donors, who included more females, and clonal diversity was possibly underestimated. Repertoire sampling happened only post peak T cell response.

This clone was recorded only once. Its antigen is unidentified. V lost 10 bases, J lost 6 bases, and 9 bases stayed unmatched. This CDR3 has 14 residues. From germline, CDR1 is ENHRY and CDR2 SYGVKD. Assay: immunoSEQ multiplex PCR; the TCRdb copy retains only in-frame clones and omits some. The sample lists 120,000 or so clones; 94% were seen once. The sequence derives from an adult who received the AZD1222 COVID-19 vaccine. The chain uses TRBV10-3 and TRBJ2-3, with 11 bases fitting TRBD2. The specimen was peripheral blood, collected 28 days after the second AZD1222 dose. CDR3 DNA: TGTGCCACTGGGACTAGCGGCCTTGGGGATACGCAGTATTTT. This gives the protein CATGTSGLGDTQYF.